Presented here are 9 T cell receptor beta chains from one specimen sequenced in a study of cytotoxic CD8 clonotypes in ibrutinib-treated CLL. This table comes from immunoSEQ multiplex PCR, and its TCRdb copy is limited to in-frame clones, with some not included. Among some 120,000 clones listed, approximately 58% were seen once. The sequencing used PBMCs, collected after 24 months of ibrutinib treatment. These TCRs come from a human donor with chronic lymphocytic leukemia.

CDR3 coding DNA: TGTGCCAGCAGTTCCCAGGAGGCTTGGCTGACCCAGTACTTC. It codes for CASSSQEAWLTQYF. The V gene is TRBV7-9, the J gene TRBJ2-5, with D possibly matching TRBD2 (5 bases). Trimming stripped 6 bases from V and 7 bases from J, with 18 bases between. CDR1 and CDR2 from the germline V gene are SEHNR and FQNEAQ (reference sequence). The CDR3 consists of 14 residues.

In the case of this clone: This CDR3 is also generated by other DNA sequences in the sample. The chain is built from TRBV4-2 and TRBJ2-7; the match to TRBD1 covers 8 bases. CDR1 LGHNA and CDR2 YNFKEQ come from the germline V gene. V gave up 3 bases and J gave up 6 bases; unmatched junction bases: 4. CDR3 size: 13 residues. CDR3 protein: CASSHPQGVEQYF. CDR3 coding DNA: TGTGCCAGCAGCCATCCACAGGGGGTCGAGCAGTACTTC.

The gene calls are TRBV29-1 and TRBJ1-1, with D possibly TRBD1 on 6 matching bases. CDR1 and CDR2 from the germline V gene are SQVTM and ANQGSEA. V lost 5 bases, J lost 4 bases, and 17 bases lay in between. The CDR3 is 14 amino acids. CDR3 sequence reads: CSVSTGISSTEAFF. CDR3 sequence (DNA): TGCAGCGTTTCAACAGGGATCAGTTCCACTGAAGCTTTCTTT.

The rearrangement joins TRBV11-3 to TRBJ1-6, with 9 bases aligning to TRBD1. CDR3 length equals 16 residues. The J segment lost 9 bases and the V segment lost 4 bases, leaving 10 bases of the junction unmatched. CDR1 and CDR2 from the germline V gene are SGHNT and YENEEA. For the CDR3, the DNA is TGTGCCAGCAGCTCGGCCGGGACAGGGTTTGGTTCACCCCTCCACTTT. Translated, it gives CASSSAGTGFGSPLHF. The entire variable domain, with the rest obtained from reference TRBV11-3 and TRBJ1-6, is as follows: EAGVVQSPRYKIIEKKQPVAFWCNPISGHNTLYWYLQNLGQGPELLIRYENEEAVDDSQLPKDRFSAERLKGVDSTLKIQPAELGDSAVYLCASSSAGTGFGSPLHFGNGTRLTVT.

This clone was seen only a few times. The chain carries TRBV28 and TRBJ2-5; D gene ambiguous. With 6 bases removed from V and 5 bases from J, the gap between germline ends came to 13 bases. Germline V lookup: CDR1 MDHEN, CDR2 SYDVKM. The CDR3 runs 13 residues. CDR3 sequence: CASRPQLVETQYF. CDR3 nucleotides: TGTGCCAGCAGGCCTCAGTTGGTGGAGACCCAGTACTTC.

The rearrangement links TRBV30 to TRBJ2-1, with 7 bases matching TRBD2. Germline values: CDR1 GTSNPN, CDR2 SVGIG (reference sequence). V was clipped by 4 bases and J by 4 bases; unmatched bases: 10. The CDR3 runs to 15 residues. In DNA, the CDR3 is TGTGCCTGGAAGCGGGGTGGGATCGGGTACAATGAGCAGTTCTTC. This codes for CAWKRGGIGYNEQFF. The full variable domain, in which reference TRBV30 and TRBJ2-1 provide the parts outside the CDR3, is SQTIHQWPATLVQPVGSPLSLECTVEGTSNPNLYWYRQAAGRGLQLLFYSVGIGQISSEVPQNLSASRPQDRQFILSSKKLLLSDSGFYLCAWKRGGIGYNEQFFGPGTRLTVL.

This clone was seen a handful of times. The chain recombines TRBV5-1 with TRBJ1-4; TRBD1 aligns across 7 bases. Trimming at V came to 7 bases and at J to 5 bases, leaving 8 bases not matched to a gene. In germline, CDR1 is SGHRS, CDR2 YFSETQ. The CDR3 spans 14 residues. The CDR3 DNA reads as TGCGCCAGCGGCCCCGGGACAGCAAATGAAAAACTGTTTTTT. It is translated as CASGPGTANEKLFF.

V and J are TRBV29-1 and TRBJ2-1; 7 bases are a match to TRBD2. The CDR3 runs to 14 residues. Germline V lookup: CDR1 SQVTM, CDR2 ANQGSEA. Trimming took 0 bases from V and 5 from J; bases not matched to a gene: 4. The CDR3 loop reads CSVEDGAGNNEQFF. In nucleotides, the CDR3 is TGCAGCGTTGAAGATGGAGCGGGAAACAATGAGCAGTTCTTC.

This clone was counted many times. CDR3: CASSLEGITEAFF. CDR3 sequence (DNA): TGTGCCAGCAGCTTAGAAGGGATTACTGAAGCTTTCTTT. The rearrangement links TRBV7-9 to TRBJ1-1; no clear D gene. CDR3 length: 13 residues. V lost 1 base to trimming and J lost 5 bases, with 8 bases between them. The germline gives CDR1 SEHNR, CDR2 FQNEAQ (reference sequence).